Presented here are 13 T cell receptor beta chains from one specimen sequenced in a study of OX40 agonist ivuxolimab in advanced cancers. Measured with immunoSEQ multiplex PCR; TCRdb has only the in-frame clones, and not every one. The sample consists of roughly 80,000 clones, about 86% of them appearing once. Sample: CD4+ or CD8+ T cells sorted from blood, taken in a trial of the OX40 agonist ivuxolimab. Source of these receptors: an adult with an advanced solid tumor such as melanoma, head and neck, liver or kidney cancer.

CDR3 sequence reads: CASRNTVDLRVFGTEAFF. The CDR3 nucleotides read TGCGCCAGCCGTAATACCGTAGATCTGAGGGTCTTCGGCACTGAAGCTTTCTTT. The gene calls are TRBV5-1 and TRBJ1-1; no clear D gene. Per germline, CDR1 SGHRS and CDR2 YFSETQ. V shed 7 bases and J shed 4 bases, with 29 bases lying between them. The CDR3 is made up of 18 amino acids.

The CDR3 DNA sequence: TGTGCCAGTAGTACCCAGATTGGACCGACTGAAGCTTTCTTT. Its protein product is CASSTQIGPTEAFF. The chain uses TRBV19 and TRBJ1-1; D call uncertain. CDR3 length equals 14 residues. V was shortened by 4 bases and J by 5 bases, with 14 bases between the two germline ends. The V gene's germline CDR1 is LNHDA and CDR2 SQIVND (reference sequence).

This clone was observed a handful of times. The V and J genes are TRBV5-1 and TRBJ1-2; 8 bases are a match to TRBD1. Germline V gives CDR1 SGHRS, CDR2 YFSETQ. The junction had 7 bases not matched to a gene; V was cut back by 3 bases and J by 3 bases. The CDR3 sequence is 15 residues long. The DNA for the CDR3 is TGCGCCAGCAGCTGGGGGTCGGACAGGGACTATGGCTACACCTTC. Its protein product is CASSWGSDRDYGYTF. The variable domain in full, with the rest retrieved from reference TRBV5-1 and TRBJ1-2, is KAGVTQTPRYLIKTRGQQVTLSCSPISGHRSVSWYQQTPGQGLQFLFEYFSETQRNKGNFPGRFSGRQFSNSRSEMNVSTLELGDSALYLCASSWGSDRDYGYTFGSGTRLTVV.

The CDR3 spells CASSFSGGTDTQYF. CDR3 DNA: TGTGCCAGCAGCTTCTCCGGGGGCACAGATACGCAGTATTTT. The chain has TRBV5-4 and TRBJ2-3, with a tentative D call TRBD2 (5 bases). Germline values: CDR1 SGHNT, CDR2 YYREEE (reference sequence). V was clipped by 2 bases and J by 1 base, with 8 bases between them. The CDR3 consists of 14 residues.

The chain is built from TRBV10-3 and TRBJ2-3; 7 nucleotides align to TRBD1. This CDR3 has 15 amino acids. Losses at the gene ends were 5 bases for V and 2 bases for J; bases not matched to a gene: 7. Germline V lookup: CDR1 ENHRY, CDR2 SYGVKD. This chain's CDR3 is CAISNGDSSTDTQYF. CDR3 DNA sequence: TGTGCCATCAGTAATGGGGACAGTTCCACAGATACGCAGTATTTT.

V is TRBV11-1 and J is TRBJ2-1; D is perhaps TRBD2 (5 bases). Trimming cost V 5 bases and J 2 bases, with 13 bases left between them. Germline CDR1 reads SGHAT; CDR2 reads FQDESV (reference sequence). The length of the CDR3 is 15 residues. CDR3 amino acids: CASSPGVLTYNEQFF. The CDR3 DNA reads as TGTGCCAGCAGCCCCGGGGTCCTCACCTACAATGAGCAGTTCTTC.

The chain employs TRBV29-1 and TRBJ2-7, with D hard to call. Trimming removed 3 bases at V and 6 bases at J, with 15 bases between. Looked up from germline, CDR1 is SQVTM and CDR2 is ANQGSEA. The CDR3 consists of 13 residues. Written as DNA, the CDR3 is TGCAGCGTTGAGGGGAACGTTTATGGCGAGCAGTACTTC. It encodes CSVEGNVYGEQYF.

The CDR3 bases are TGTGCCAGCAGCCCGACGGGGCGCAATGGCTACACCTTC. Its protein is CASSPTGRNGYTF. J is TRBJ1-2 and V is TRBV7-9; weak D call: TRBD1 (5 bases). Germline V gene sequence: CDR1 SEHNR, CDR2 FQNEAQ (reference sequence). The CDR3 runs to 13 residues. The V end lost 5 bases, the J end lost 6 bases, and 13 bases lay between the germline ends.

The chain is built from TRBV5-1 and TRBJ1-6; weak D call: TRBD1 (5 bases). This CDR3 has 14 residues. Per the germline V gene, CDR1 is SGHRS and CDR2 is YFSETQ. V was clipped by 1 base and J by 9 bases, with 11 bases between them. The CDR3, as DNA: TGCGCCAGCAGCTTGACGGGGGACGGTTCACCCCTCCACTTT. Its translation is CASSLTGDGSPLHF. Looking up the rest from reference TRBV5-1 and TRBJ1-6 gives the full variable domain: KAGVTQTPRYLIKTRGQQVTLSCSPISGHRSVSWYQQTPGQGLQFLFEYFSETQRNKGNFPGRFSGRQFSNSRSEMNVSTLELGDSALYLCASSLTGDGSPLHFGNGTRLTVT.

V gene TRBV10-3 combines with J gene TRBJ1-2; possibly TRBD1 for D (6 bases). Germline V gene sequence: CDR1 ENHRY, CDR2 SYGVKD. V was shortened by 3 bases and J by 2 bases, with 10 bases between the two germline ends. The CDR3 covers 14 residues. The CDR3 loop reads CAISERGKNYGYTF. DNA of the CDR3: TGTGCCATCAGTGAAAGGGGGAAGAACTATGGCTACACCTTC.

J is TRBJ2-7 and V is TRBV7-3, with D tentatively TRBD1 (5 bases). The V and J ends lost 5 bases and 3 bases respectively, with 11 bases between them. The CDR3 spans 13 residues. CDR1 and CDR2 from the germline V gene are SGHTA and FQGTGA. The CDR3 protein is CASSGQDIYEQYF. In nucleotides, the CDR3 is TGTGCCAGCAGCGGCCAGGACATCTACGAGCAGTACTTC.

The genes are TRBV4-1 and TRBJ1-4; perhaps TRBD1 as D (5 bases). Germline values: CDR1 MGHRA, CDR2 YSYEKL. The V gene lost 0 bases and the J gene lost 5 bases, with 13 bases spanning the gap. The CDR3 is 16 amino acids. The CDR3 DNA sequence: TGCGCCAGCAGCCAAGATCTAGGGGAGGGGAATGAAAAACTGTTTTTT. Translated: CASSQDLGEGNEKLFF.

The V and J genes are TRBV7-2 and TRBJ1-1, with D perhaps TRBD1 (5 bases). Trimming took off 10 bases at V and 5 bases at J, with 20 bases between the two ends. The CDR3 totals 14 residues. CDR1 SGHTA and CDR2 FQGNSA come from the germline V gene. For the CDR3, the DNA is TGTGCCACCAAATTCGCAGGGTCAGGGACTGAAGCTTTCTTT. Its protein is CATKFAGSGTEAFF.